Listed below are T cell receptor beta chains from one sample, sequenced in a study of cytomegalovirus exposure and HLA in healthy donors. Using immunoSEQ multiplex PCR, the repertoire was profiled, and TCRdb retains in-frame clones only, with some absent. The sample records some 150,000 clones, around 79% being singletons. Sequences were obtained from PBMCs. These receptors were collected from a man between 35 and 55 years old in good health and CMV-seropositive. CDR3s include the opening cysteine and the closing phenylalanine or tryptophan. The order of the fields is CDR3 DNA, CDR3 protein, clone size, V gene, D gene, J gene. A D gene is named only where the DNA matches it firmly. Size tells how often a clone was seen (once, few, many) or the class of an expanded clone, and some rows leave it out.

DNA: TGTGCCTGGAGCGACAGGGGTGAAAAACTGTTTTTT
CDR3: CAWSDRGEKLFF
size: once
V: TRBV30
D: TRBD1
J: TRBJ1-4

DNA: TGTGCCAGCAGTTACCGACAGTCAGGGGACGAGCAGTACTTC
CDR3: CASSYRQSGDEQYF
size: -
V: TRBV6-5
D: -
J: TRBJ2-7

DNA: TGTGCCAGCAGCAAAGTGGGCTCACCCCTCCACTTT
CDR3: CASSKVGSPLHF
size: -
V: TRBV21-1
D: -
J: TRBJ1-6

DNA: TGTGCCAGCAGTTTAAATAGCCAAAACATTCAGTACTTC
CDR3: CASSLNSQNIQYF
size: -
V: TRBV27
D: -
J: TRBJ2-4

DNA: TGTGCCAGCAGCCGGGGGGGCTATGGCTACACCTTC
CDR3: CASSRGGYGYTF
size: -
V: TRBV28
D: -
J: TRBJ1-2

DNA: TGCGCCAGTAAGCACAGGGGTCGATCAACCGGGGAGCTGTTTTTT
CDR3: CASKHRGRSTGELFF
size: -
V: TRBV10-2
D: TRBD1
J: TRBJ2-2

DNA: TGCAGCGTTTCCCTGGGACAGACGGCGGAGCAGTTCTTC
CDR3: CSVSLGQTAEQFF
size: -
V: TRBV29-1
D: TRBD1
J: TRBJ2-1

DNA: TGTGCCAGCAGTTTAAACAGATCCAATCAGCCCCAGCATTTT
CDR3: CASSLNRSNQPQHF
size: -
V: TRBV27
D: -
J: TRBJ1-5

DNA: TGTGCCAGCTCACCAGAACACAGGGGCCAGACCCAGTACTTC
CDR3: CASSPEHRGQTQYF
size: -
V: TRBV18
D: TRBD1
J: TRBJ2-5

DNA: TGTGCCAGCAGCGGCTACAGGGGTGGGGAGACCCAGTACTTC
CDR3: CASSGYRGGETQYF
size: -
V: TRBV5-6
D: TRBD1
J: TRBJ2-5

DNA: TGTGCCTGGAGGGGACCTAGCGGGAGTGAAAGTGAGCAGTTCTTC
CDR3: CAWRGPSGSESEQFF
size: -
V: TRBV30
D: TRBD2
J: TRBJ2-1

DNA: TGTGCCAGCAGCTTAATTCGGACTAGCACAGATACGCAGTATTTT
CDR3: CASSLIRTSTDTQYF
size: -
V: TRBV11-2
D: -
J: TRBJ2-3

DNA: TGTGCCAGCAGCCAAGGGGGGGACAGGGATAATGAAAAACTGTTTTTT
CDR3: CASSQGGDRDNEKLFF
size: -
V: TRBV14
D: TRBD1
J: TRBJ1-4

DNA: TGTGCCAGCAGCTTAACTGCACCCGGACTAGCCGGAAGGGATGAGCAGTTCTTC
CDR3: CASSLTAPGLAGRDEQFF
size: -
V: TRBV11-2
D: TRBD2
J: TRBJ2-1

DNA: TGTGCCAGCAGTGAACGTCTATTGATGTTTTTT
CDR3: CASSERLLMFF
size: -
V: TRBV6-1
D: -
J: TRBJ1-4

DNA: TGCGCCAGCAGCCAGATCCAGAGCAATCAGCCCCAGCATTTT
CDR3: CASSQIQSNQPQHF
size: -
V: TRBV4-3
D: -
J: TRBJ1-5

DNA: TGTGCCAGCAGCTTGGGGGGAGGAGAACTGTTTTTT
CDR3: CASSLGGGELFF
size: -
V: TRBV5-4
D: -
J: TRBJ1-4

DNA: TGTGCCAGCTCACCACGGGCAGATAATCAGCCCCAGCATTTT
CDR3: CASSPRADNQPQHF
size: -
V: TRBV18
D: -
J: TRBJ1-5

DNA: TGTGCCTGGAGTCTAAAGAAGGGACAGGGTTTAACTGGGATCAATCAGCCCCAGCATTTT
CDR3: CAWSLKKGQGLTGINQPQHF
size: few
V: TRBV30
D: TRBD1
J: TRBJ1-5

DNA: TGTGCCAGCTCGCCCAATTCGGGAGGGAGCACAGATACGCAGTATTTT
CDR3: CASSPNSGGSTDTQYF
size: -
V: TRBV18
D: TRBD2
J: TRBJ2-3

DNA: TGCAGTGCTCAGCGAGAGACCCAGTACTTC
CDR3: CSAQRETQYF
size: once
V: TRBV20-1
D: -
J: TRBJ2-5

DNA: TGCAGCGCTACTAGGACAGGGAATGGGTTCACTGAAGCTTTCTTT
CDR3: CSATRTGNGFTEAFF
size: -
V: TRBV29-1
D: TRBD1
J: TRBJ1-1

DNA: TGTGCCAGCAGTACATCAGGTGCAACTAATGAAAAACTGTTTTTT
CDR3: CASSTSGATNEKLFF
size: once
V: TRBV6-1
D: -
J: TRBJ1-4

DNA: TGTGCCAGCAGCCCTGGGAGCGAGCGGGAACACTTC
CDR3: CASSPGSEREHF
size: -
V: TRBV5-4
D: TRBD2
J: TRBJ2-7

DNA: TGTTCCAGCAGCTTCTCTACTAGCGGGAGGGCCTACGAGCAGTACTTC
CDR3: CSSSFSTSGRAYEQYF
size: once
V: TRBV7-9
D: TRBD2
J: TRBJ2-7

DNA: TGTGCCAGCAGCGGACTAGCGGGAGCAGTAGAGACCCAGTACTTC
CDR3: CASSGLAGAVETQYF
size: -
V: TRBV6-6
D: TRBD2
J: TRBJ2-5

DNA: TGTGCCTCCCGGGGAATGGGCACCGGGGAGCTGTTTTTT
CDR3: CASRGMGTGELFF
size: few
V: TRBV19
D: -
J: TRBJ2-2

DNA: TGTGCCAGCAGCTTAGACGGTGGCCAGCGGAAACACCCGGGGGAGCAGTACTTC
CDR3: CASSLDGGQRKHPGEQYF
size: -
V: TRBV7-8
D: -
J: TRBJ2-7

DNA: TGTGCCAGCAGTGATGGCCAGACAAATGAAAAACTGTTTTTT
CDR3: CASSDGQTNEKLFF
size: -
V: TRBV6-1
D: -
J: TRBJ1-4

DNA: TGCGCCAGCAGCCAAGATGTACCTAGCGGGAACCGTCCCTTAGCCAAAAACATTCAGTACTTC
CDR3: CASSQDVPSGNRPLAKNIQYF
size: once
V: TRBV4-1
D: TRBD2
J: TRBJ2-4